This T cell receptor (beta chain) was sequenced for a study of T-cell memory formation after mild COVID-19. Regarding the study as a whole: The study detected some responding clones in pre-infection memory, suggesting cross-reactive memory joined. The CD4+ clones that contracted clustered mainly within CM and EM, and the CD8+ clones concentrated in EMRA.

As regards this clonotype: Its antigen remains unidentified.

CDR1 and CDR2 from the germline V gene are LGHDT and YNNKEL (reference sequence). The ends were cut back, 0 bases at V and 1 base at J, with 9 bases in the middle. The CDR3 sequence is 15 residues long. TCRdb used MiXCR to reprocess the 5' RACE reads, holding one entry per CDR3 protein. The sample has over 350,000 distinct CDR3 sequences, more than 15% seen once. The chain carries TRBV3-1 and TRBJ1-1; a possible D gene is TRBD1 (6 bases). The receptor was derived from a man aged 18-30 years who had mild COVID-19 (a few samples of this study predate the infection). Cell type and time point are not known. The material sequenced was PBMCs or a T cell subset sorted from them (not recorded which). For the CDR3, the DNA is TGTGCCAGCAGCCAAGAGACAGGCGGGAACACTGAAGCTTTCTTT. The encoded protein is CASSQETGGNTEAFF.